A selection of T cell receptor beta chains follows, all from one sample in a study of cytomegalovirus exposure and HLA in healthy donors. Assay used: immunoSEQ multiplex PCR; TCRdb lists only in-frame clones, some missing. Of tens of thousands of clones in the sample, just under 95% were seen once. Sequenced material: PBMCs. The receptors stem from a man aged 18 to 30 in good health and CMV-seronegative. Each CDR3 is given with its conserved first and last residue. A D gene is named only where the DNA matches it firmly. Size is stated for part of the rows, as once, few or many counts, or as a class when the clone is expanded.

V gene	D gene	J gene	clone size	CDR3 DNA	CDR3 protein
TRBV27	-	TRBJ2-3	-	TGTGCCAGCAGTTTTGCTAGCAGCACAGATACGCAGTATTTT	CASSFASSTDTQYF
TRBV19	TRBD2	TRBJ2-1	-	TGTGCCAGTAGTATAGGTAGCGGGAGGGCCAAAGGCAATGAGCAGTTCTTC	CASSIGSGRAKGNEQFF
TRBV7-2	-	TRBJ1-3	-	TGTGCCAGCAGCCCTCGGGAGACCGCCATATATTTT	CASSPRETAIYF
TRBV7-9	TRBD1	TRBJ1-1	-	TGTGCCAGCAGCTCCCCAGGACAGGGGGGCACTGAAGCTTTCTTT	CASSSPGQGGTEAFF
TRBV7-9	-	TRBJ1-4	-	TGTGCCAGCAGTGCCCGGGGTTTTGCAGCGAATGAAAAACTGTTTTTT	CASSARGFAANEKLFF
TRBV2	TRBD2	TRBJ2-1	-	TGTGCCAGCAGTGAAGCGCTTGGGCTAGCGGGAGAAAGTGAGCAGTTCTTC	CASSEALGLAGESEQFF
TRBV10-1	-	TRBJ2-5	-	TGCGCCAGCCCCTCGTACCAAGAGACCCAGTACTTC	CASPSYQETQYF
TRBV12-5	TRBD2	TRBJ2-1	-	TGTGCTAGTGGGCCGGGAGGCGCCAACCTCAATGAGCAGTTCTTC	CASGPGGANLNEQFF
TRBV9	TRBD1	TRBJ2-1	-	TGTGCCAGCAGCGGGGGACAGGGGCCCCTTACCCATGAGCAGTTCTTC	CASSGGQGPLTHEQFF
TRBV5-6	-	TRBJ2-7	-	TGTGCCAGCAGGGGGGACACCTACGAGCAGTACTTC	CASRGDTYEQYF
TRBV28	-	TRBJ1-5	-	TGTGCCAGCAGTTTTCAACAGTGGGGCAATCAGCCCCAGCATTTT	CASSFQQWGNQPQHF
TRBV7-9	-	TRBJ2-1	once	TGTGCCAGCAGCGTAAAAGGCGGGCTTGAGCAGTTCTTC	CASSVKGGLEQFF
TRBV30	-	TRBJ1-5	-	TGTGCCTGGAGTCCAGGGAACCTCAATCAGCCCCAGCATTTT	CAWSPGNLNQPQHF
TRBV4-1	TRBD1	TRBJ2-7	-	TGCGCCAGCAGCCCAGCACCGGGACAGGGTGACGAGCAGTACTTC	CASSPAPGQGDEQYF
TRBV27	-	TRBJ2-1	-	TGTGCCAGCAGCCCCCCCCGAGAGAGCTCCTACAATGAGCAGTTCTTC	CASSPPRESSYNEQFF
TRBV25-1	TRBD1	TRBJ1-1	-	TGTGCCAGCAGCGGAGGGACAGTCGAAGCTTTCTTT	CASSGGTVEAFF
TRBV28	-	TRBJ1-1	-	TGTGCCGTAACAGCAATGAACACTGAAGCTTTCTTT	CAVTAMNTEAFF